This TCR beta chain was found in a study of cytomegalovirus exposure and HLA in healthy donors. Researchers ran the PCR with 60 Vbeta and 13 Jbeta primers. Data came from immunoSEQ multiplex PCR; TCRdb stores just in-frame clones and leaves some out. This sample has roughly 100,000 clones, with more than 75% found just once. Comment on this clone: A read error may produce the germline difference seen at one junction end. This sample also contains other DNA sequences that code for the same CDR3.

Sequences were obtained from PBMCs. The clonotype originates from a young woman in good health and CMV-seropositive.

CDR3 residues: CASRLVSGELFF. CDR3 DNA sequence: TGCGCCAGTAGGCTAGTTTCCGGGGAGCTGTTTTTT. The J gene is TRBJ2-2, the V gene TRBV19; D is ambiguous. The germline gives CDR1 LNHDA, CDR2 SQIVND (reference sequence). CDR3 length: 12 residues.